The present T cell receptor beta chain was sequenced within a study of CD8+ T cells in alopecia areata. The overall study: Treated patients were given 5 to 10 mg oral tofacitinib twice daily. Study-wide results and limits: Scalp clonality, together with expanded CD8+ clones among the top 100, fell significantly with tofacitinib. It was observed that many expanded lesional clones persisted in scalp and blood during tofacitinib.

There are a few counts of this clone. Its antigen is not known. Germline lookup yields CDR1 SEHNR and CDR2 FQNEAQ (reference sequence). This CDR3 region has 13 residues. With V trimmed by 5 bases and J by 4 bases, 4 bases remained unmatched. Sequencing templates came from extracted RNA that was reverse transcribed into cDNA. Produced via immunoSEQ multiplex PCR; TCRdb's table is partial and in-frame only. The table records 150,000 or so clones, 55% to 75% of them present only once. Treatment reported: oral pan-JAK inhibitor, 5-10 mg twice daily. This chain uses TRBV7-9 with TRBJ2-5; 7 bases agree with TRBD1. The TCR sequence derives from a human donor with alopecia areata. The sequencing here drew on CD4+ T cells sorted from blood, taken at week 4, from a patient treated with tofacitinib. The CDR3 protein is CASSVTGVETQYF. Here the CDR3 DNA reads TGTGCCAGCAGCGTCACAGGGGTAGAGACCCAGTACTTC. Full variable domain (rest looked up from reference TRBV7-9 and TRBJ2-5): DTGVSQNPRHKITKRGQNVTFRCDPISEHNRLYWYRQTLGQGPEFLTYFQNEAQLEKSRLLSDRFSAERPKGSFSTLEIQRTEQGDSAMYLCASSVTGVETQYFGPGTRLLVL.